These 25 T cell receptor beta chains share one sample of origin, sequenced in a study of low-dose radiotherapy and immunotherapy resistance in tumors. The sample's time point: before trial treatment. With TRAV- and TRBV-specific primers, first-strand cDNA was made, covering the alpha and beta chains. The PCR that amplified TCRs ran for around 21 cycles, relying on a constant-region primer and a V-primer adapter. MiXCR, run by TCRdb on the reads, gives a single entry per CDR3 protein. The sample lists about 82,000 distinct CDR3 sequences, approximately 20% occurring once. Sequenced here: PBMCs, sampled before treatment. These receptors all come from a male donor with prostate cancer.

This clonotype appeared many times. V and J are TRBV18 and TRBJ1-1, with D maybe TRBD1 (6 bases). The ends were cut back, 2 bases at V and 1 base at J, with 11 bases in the middle. The germline V gene has CDR1 KGHSH and CDR2 LQKENI. CDR3 length: 15 amino acids. The CDR3 sequence: CASSPVQGPNTEAFF. In DNA, the CDR3 is TGTGCCAGCTCACCAGTCCAGGGGCCGAACACTGAAGCTTTCTTT.

The rearrangement links TRBV10-3 to TRBJ2-7, with 10 bases lining up with TRBD2. The trim removed 0 bases at V and 9 bases at J, leaving 8 bases unmatched. The germline V gene encodes CDR1 ENHRY and CDR2 SYGVKD. The CDR3 sequence is 15 residues long. The CDR3 DNA is TGTGCCATCAGTGAGTCTCAGCGGGGGGGCCCTAGGCAGTACTTC. As protein: CAISESQRGGPRQYF.

This clonotype appeared many times. The chain combines TRBV18 with TRBJ1-5; D not resolved. The length of the CDR3 is 16 residues. V was clipped by 0 bases and J by 2 bases, with 11 bases between them. The V gene's germline CDR1 is KGHSH and CDR2 LQKENI. The CDR3 spells CASSPPWGGGNQPQHF. The CDR3 bases are TGTGCCAGCTCACCACCGTGGGGTGGGGGCAATCAGCCCCAGCATTTT.

This clonotype has a count of ten or more. CDR3 protein: CASSLAQGGQETQYF. CDR3 DNA sequence: TGTGCCAGCAGCTTGGCTCAAGGGGGACAAGAGACCCAGTACTTC. The rearrangement uses TRBV5-4 and TRBJ2-5; D perhaps matches TRBD1 (6 bases). V was pared by 0 bases and J by 2 bases, with 11 bases between. Germline V gene sequence: CDR1 SGHNT, CDR2 YYREEE (reference sequence). The CDR3 is made up of 15 amino acids.

In its sample, this clonotype was seen many times. This rearrangement joins TRBV5-1 to TRBJ1-1; the match to TRBD1 covers 9 bases. Trimming cost V 1 base and J 8 bases; bases outside gene matches: 9. This CDR3 is 15 amino acids long. The V gene's germline CDR1 is SGHRS and CDR2 YFSETQ. CDR3 nucleotide sequence: TGCGCCAGCAGCTTGACCGGGACAGGGTTCGAGGAAGCTTTCTTT. Translating it yields CASSLTGTGFEEAFF.

This clonotype was recorded at least ten times. This chain uses TRBV9 with TRBJ1-2; the D gene is possibly TRBD1 (5 bases). This CDR3 region has 14 residues. The germline V gene has CDR1 SGDLS and CDR2 YYNGEE. Trimming took off 0 bases at V and 4 bases at J, with 10 bases between the two ends. The DNA for the CDR3 is TGTGCCAGCAGCGTAGCAGGGCAAGCCTATGGCTACACCTTC. Amino acid sequence: CASSVAGQAYGYTF.

This clonotype showed up just once. This chain joins TRBV6-8 and TRBJ2-7; 12 bases map to TRBD2. J gave up 5 bases and V 9 bases, and 8 bases lay outside the gene matches. CDR3 length equals 14 residues. Germline V lookup: CDR1 MNHGY, CDR2 SAAAGT. The CDR3 region is CASTPSGRAHEQYF. The CDR3 DNA reads TGTGCCAGTACCCCTAGCGGGAGGGCCCACGAGCAGTACTTC.

The table lists this clonotype with many counts. V usage is TRBV20-1 and J usage is TRBJ2-7; D may be TRBD2 (5 bases). Germline values: CDR1 DFQATT, CDR2 SNEGSKA (reference sequence). This CDR3 spans 12 amino acids. Trimming took 4 bases from V and 0 from J, leaving 7 bases between them. The CDR3 coding sequence is TGCAGTGCTACCCGGGACTCCTACGAGCAGTACTTC. This encodes CSATRDSYEQYF.

This clonotype was observed many times. The chain has TRBV9 and TRBJ2-3; 8 positions match TRBD2. The trim removed 4 bases at V and 5 bases at J, leaving 9 bases unmatched. Per the germline V gene, CDR1 is SGDLS and CDR2 is YYNGEE. The CDR3 totals 15 residues. CDR3 in amino acids: CASSTPAGEVDTQYF. In DNA, the CDR3 is TGTGCCAGCAGCACCCCAGCGGGAGAGGTAGATACGCAGTATTTT.

This clonotype occurred many times. In nucleotides, the CDR3 is TGCAGTGCTAGGGGACTAGCGGGAGGGCGAGATACGCAGTATTTT. It encodes CSARGLAGGRDTQYF. The chain couples TRBV20-1 to TRBJ2-3; 16 nucleotides align to TRBD2. Looked up from germline, CDR1 is DFQATT and CDR2 is SNEGSKA (reference sequence). The CDR3 consists of 15 residues. J was trimmed by 5 bases and V by 3 bases; bases with no gene match: 2.

Turning to this clonotype: A much larger clone lies a single base off, so this may be a read error. CDR3 amino acids: CASSLFRTGVGSGYTF. CDR3 nucleotides: TGTGCCAGCAGTTTATTCAGGACAGGGGTAGGGAGTGGCTACACCTTC. The chain couples TRBV28 to TRBJ1-2; TRBD1 agrees at 9 bases. The CDR3 runs 16 residues. J gave up 7 bases and V 1 base, and 10 bases lay outside the gene matches. Germline V gene sequence: CDR1 MDHEN, CDR2 SYDVKM.

V usage is TRBV5-5 and J usage is TRBJ2-3; D unresolved. Germline CDR1 SGHKS, CDR2 YYEKEE (reference sequence). V was clipped by 0 bases and J by 4 bases, with 12 bases between them. The CDR3 length is 15 residues. CDR3 sequence (DNA): TGTGCCAGCAGCTTGGCCCCCACAGAGTCAGATACGCAGTATTTT. It codes for CASSLAPTESDTQYF.

The genes are TRBV2 and TRBJ1-2; D is unresolved. Germline V CDR1 and CDR2: SNHLY, FYNNEI. The CDR3 is 13 residues long. The V end was cut by 3 bases, the J end by 1 base, with 6 bases between. CDR3 nucleotides: TGTGCCAGCAGTGACGCTAGTAACTATGGCTACACCTTC. Its translation: CASSDASNYGYTF.

For this clonotype: This probably arose from a read error, given a far larger clone one base away. This chain uses TRBV12-3 or TRBV12-4 with TRBJ1-5; unclear D gene. V lost 5 bases and J lost 5, with 22 bases in between. CDR3 length: 17 amino acids. The CDR3: CASSESARVASDQPQHF. CDR3 DNA: TGTGCCAGCAGTGAGTCAGCCCGGGTGGCATCCGATCAGCCCCAGCATTTT.

There are many counts of this clonotype. The chain uses TRBV15 and TRBJ2-7; D gene uncertain. This CDR3 spans 15 amino acids. Trimming removed 0 bases from V and 2 bases from J, with 11 bases in between. The germline gives CDR1 LNHNV, CDR2 YYDKDF (reference sequence). CDR3 sequence (DNA): TGTGCCACCAGCAGAGATTCCGGGCCGGCCTACGAGCAGTACTTC. Translating gives CATSRDSGPAYEQYF.

This clonotype was recorded many times. The gene calls are TRBV6-2 or TRBV6-3 and TRBJ2-7; 12 positions agree with TRBD2. The junction had 6 bases not matched to a gene; V was cut back by 5 bases and J by 1 base. Germline V lookup: CDR1 MNHEY, CDR2 SVGEGT. The CDR3 has 16 amino acids. CDR3 protein: CASSLRTSGVSYEQYF. The CDR3 region has the DNA TGTGCCAGCAGTCTTAGGACTAGCGGGGTGTCCTACGAGCAGTACTTC.

This clonotype occurred many times. This chain joins TRBV28 and TRBJ2-2; weak D call: TRBD1 (6 bases). Deletions cut 1 base from V and 6 bases from J, with 6 bases between. This CDR3 spans 13 amino acids. The V gene's germline CDR1 is MDHEN and CDR2 SYDVKM. Here the CDR3 DNA reads TGTGCCAGCAGTTTATCAGGGGCCGGGGAGCTGTTTTTT. Residues: CASSLSGAGELFF. Together with reference TRBV28 and TRBJ2-2, the CDR3 gives the full variable domain: DVKVTQSSRYLVKRTGEKVFLECVQDMDHENMFWYRQDPGLGLRLIYFSYDVKMKEKGDIPEGYSVSREKKERFSLILESASTNQTSMYLCASSLSGAGELFFGEGSRLTVL.

In this sample, this clonotype turned up many times. The rearrangement links TRBV5-4 to TRBJ1-3; TRBD1 might be the D (5 bases). Per the germline V gene, CDR1 is SGHNT and CDR2 is YYREEE (reference sequence). V was shortened by 1 base and J by 0 bases, with 11 bases between the two germline ends. The CDR3 is 16 residues long. The CDR3 region has the DNA TGTGCCAGCAGCTTGCGGGACGGTCACTCTGGAAACACCATATATTTT. The encoded protein is CASSLRDGHSGNTIYF.

This clonotype was counted ten times or more. The chain is built from TRBV7-3 and TRBJ1-1; the D is unclear. V was shortened by 1 base and J by 3 bases, with 9 bases between the two germline ends. In germline, CDR1 is SGHTA, CDR2 FQGTGA. CDR3 length: 14 amino acids. CDR3 DNA: TGTGCCAGCAGCTTAAATCCTGGCGACACTGAAGCTTTCTTT. Protein sequence: CASSLNPGDTEAFF.

This clonotype was observed at least ten times. The chain recombines TRBV30 with TRBJ1-4, with D uncertain. Germline V gene data show CDR1 as GTSNPN and CDR2 as SVGIG (reference sequence). V was trimmed by 3 bases and J by 4 bases, leaving 12 bases between them. The CDR3 runs to 14 residues. CDR3 bases: TGTGCCTGGAGGGCAGATCCTGGTAATGAAAAACTGTTTTTT. Translating gives CAWRADPGNEKLFF.

This clonotype came up many times. CDR3 residues: CSGAGGTTEAFF. CDR3 in DNA: TGCAGCGGCGCCGGGGGTACCACTGAAGCTTTCTTT. The chain couples TRBV29-1 to TRBJ1-1, with a tentative D call TRBD1 (5 bases). Germline values: CDR1 SQVTM, CDR2 ANQGSEA. V was cut by 7 bases and J by 4 bases, with 13 bases left in between. The CDR3 runs 12 residues.

Of note for this clonotype: A far larger clone is one nucleotide away, so this likely arose from a read error. V is TRBV5-1 and J is TRBJ2-1, with 8 bases identical to TRBD1. This CDR3 contains 13 residues. V was pared by 4 bases and J by 10 bases, with 7 bases of the junction left unmatched. Per germline, CDR1 SGHRS and CDR2 YFSETQ. The CDR3 region is CASSAGGPYEQFF. The DNA for the CDR3 is TGCGCCAGCAGCGCAGGGGGCCCTTACGAGCAGTTCTTC.

At least ten counts were recorded for this clonotype. This chain links TRBV5-1 with TRBJ2-7; 9 bases match TRBD2. V lost 0 bases and J lost 6; bases outside the gene matches: 7. The V gene's germline CDR1 is SGHRS and CDR2 YFSETQ. The CDR3 totals 15 residues. This CDR3 reads CASSLGTLAGPEQYF. The CDR3 DNA reads as TGCGCCAGCAGCTTGGGCACACTAGCGGGTCCCGAGCAGTACTTC.

In this sample, this clonotype turned up many times. The chain combines TRBV5-6 with TRBJ2-3; perhaps D is TRBD1 or TRBD2 (6 bases each). The CDR3 has 16 residues. From germline, CDR1 is SGHDT and CDR2 YYEEEE. V lost 2 bases and J lost 0, with 13 bases in between. The CDR3: CASSFRGPKSTDTQYF. The CDR3 bases are TGTGCCAGCAGCTTTCGGGGGCCTAAAAGCACAGATACGCAGTATTTT.

In this sample, this clonotype turned up many times. The chain's CDR3 is CASSARTSGASYEQYF. CDR3 DNA sequence: TGTGCCAGTAGTGCCCGGACTAGCGGAGCCTCCTACGAGCAGTACTTC. The genes are TRBV19 and TRBJ2-7, with 10 bases matching TRBD2. V lost 5 bases to trimming and J lost 0 bases; unmatched junction nucleotides: 7. This CDR3 has 16 residues. CDR1 and CDR2 from the germline V gene are LNHDA and SQIVND (reference sequence).